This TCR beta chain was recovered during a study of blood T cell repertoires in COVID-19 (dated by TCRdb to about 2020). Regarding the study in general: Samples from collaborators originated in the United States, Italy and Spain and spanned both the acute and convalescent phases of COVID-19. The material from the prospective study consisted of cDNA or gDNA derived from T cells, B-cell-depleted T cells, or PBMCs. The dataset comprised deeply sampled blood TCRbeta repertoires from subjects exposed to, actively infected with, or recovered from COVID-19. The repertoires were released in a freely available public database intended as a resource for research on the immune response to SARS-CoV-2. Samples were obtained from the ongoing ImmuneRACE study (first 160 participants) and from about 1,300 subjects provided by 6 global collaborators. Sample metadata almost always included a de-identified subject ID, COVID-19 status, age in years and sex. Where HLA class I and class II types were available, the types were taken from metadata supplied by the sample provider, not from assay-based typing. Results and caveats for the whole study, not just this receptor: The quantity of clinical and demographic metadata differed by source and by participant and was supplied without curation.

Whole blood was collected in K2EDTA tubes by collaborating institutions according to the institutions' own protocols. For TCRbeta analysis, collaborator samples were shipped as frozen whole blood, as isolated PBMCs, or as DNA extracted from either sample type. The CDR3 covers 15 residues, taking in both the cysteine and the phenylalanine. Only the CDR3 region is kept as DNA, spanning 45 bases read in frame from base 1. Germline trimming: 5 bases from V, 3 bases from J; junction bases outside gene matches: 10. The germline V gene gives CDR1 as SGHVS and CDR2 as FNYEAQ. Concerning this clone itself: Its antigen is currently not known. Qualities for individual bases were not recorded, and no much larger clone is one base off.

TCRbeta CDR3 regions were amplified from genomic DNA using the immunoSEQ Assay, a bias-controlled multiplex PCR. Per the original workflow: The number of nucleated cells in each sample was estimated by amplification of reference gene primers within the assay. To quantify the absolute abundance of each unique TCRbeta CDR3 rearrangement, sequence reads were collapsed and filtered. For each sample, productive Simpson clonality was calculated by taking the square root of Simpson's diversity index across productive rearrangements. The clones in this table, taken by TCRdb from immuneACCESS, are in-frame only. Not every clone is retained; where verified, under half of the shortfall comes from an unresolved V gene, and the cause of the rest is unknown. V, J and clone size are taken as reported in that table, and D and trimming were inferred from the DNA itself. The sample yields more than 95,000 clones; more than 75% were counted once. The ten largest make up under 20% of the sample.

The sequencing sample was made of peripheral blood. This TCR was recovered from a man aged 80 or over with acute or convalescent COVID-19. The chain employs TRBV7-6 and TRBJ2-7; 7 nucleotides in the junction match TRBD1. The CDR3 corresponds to CASSLSPGQNYEQYF. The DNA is TGTGCCAGCAGCCTGTCCCCGGGACAGAACTACGAGCAGTACTTC.